Listed below are T cell receptor gamma chains from one sample, sequenced in a study of Vδ1+ human thymocytes. TCRdb re-processed the multiplex PCR reads using CATT. This sample has about 36,000 gamma-chain clones, with around 21% found just once. Sequencing used Vdelta1+ gamma-delta thymocytes from the thymus. The source of these receptors is a girl under two years old who had congenital heart surgery. Each CDR3 is given with its conserved first and last residue. A clone size is listed for some rows: how often the clone was seen (once, few, many), or a class if it is expanded.

v_call	j_call	clone_size	cdr3_nt	cdr3_aa
TRGV9	TRGJ1/TRGJ2	NA	TGTGCCTTGTGGGAGGGCGGAGGTCATTATAAGAAACTCTTT	CALWEGGGHYKKLF
TRGV8	TRGJ1/TRGJ2	once	TGTGCCACCTGGGATAGGCCTCGGGGTCGGGTTTATAAGAAGCTCTTT	CATWDRPRGRVYKKLF
TRGV2	TRGJ1/TRGJ2	few	TGTGCCACCTGGGACGGGTACCCACCTCATAAGAAACTCTTT	CATWDGYPPHKKLF
TRGV2	TRGJ1/TRGJ2	few	TGTGCCACCTGGGACGGGCCGCCATATAAGAAACTCTTT	CATWDGPPYKKLF
TRGV3	TRGJ1/TRGJ2	NA	TGTGCCACCTGGCCCTTGAATTATTATAAGAAACTCTTT	CATWPLNYYKKLF
TRGV9	TRGJ1/TRGJ2	few	TGTGCCTTGTGGGAGCCATATTATAAGAAACTCTTT	CALWEPYYKKLF
TRGV8	TRGJ1/TRGJ2	NA	TGTGCCACCTGGGGGGACCATTATAAGAAACTCTTT	CATWGDHYKKLF
TRGV4	TRGJ1/TRGJ2	NA	TGTGCCACCTGGGATGCCTTTAGTTATTATAAGAAACTCTTT	CATWDAFSYYKKLF
TRGV4	TRGJ1/TRGJ2	NA	TGTGCCACCTGGGATGGCTCCGATTATTATAAGAAACTCTTT	CATWDGSDYYKKLF
TRGV9	TRGJ1/TRGJ2	NA	TGTGCCTTGTGGACCCATTATAAGAAACTCTTT	CALWTHYKKLF
TRGV4	TRGJ1/TRGJ2	NA	TGTGCCACCTGGGATGGGCCGTATCCTAAATATTATAAGAAACTCTTT	CATWDGPYPKYYKKLF
TRGV3	TRGJP2	NA	TGTGCCACCTGGGACAGGCCATCATTGGGTACTCTTGATTGGATCAAGACGTTT	CATWDRPSLGTLDWIKTF
TRGV3	TRGJ1/TRGJ2	NA	TGTGCCACCTGGGACAGGCCTCGTTATTATTATAAGAAACTCTTT	CATWDRPRYYYKKLF
TRGV9	TRGJ1/TRGJ2	few	TGTGCCTTGTGGGGCGATGAGAAACTCTTT	CALWGDEKLF
TRGV2	TRGJ1/TRGJ2	few	TGTGCCACCTGGGACGACCGTTATTATAAGAAACTCTTT	CATWDDRYYKKLF
TRGV4	TRGJ1/TRGJ2	NA	TGTGCCACCTGGGACGGGCCGGAGAATTATAAGAAACTCTTT	CATWDGPENYKKLF
TRGV5	TRGJ1/TRGJ2	few	TGTGCCACCTGGGACAGGGGGATTCGGGGTAAGAAACTCTTT	CATWDRGIRGKKLF
TRGV3	TRGJ1/TRGJ2	NA	TGTGCCACCTGGGACGGTCCCTCGAATTATTATAAGAAACTCTTT	CATWDGPSNYYKKLF
TRGV9	TRGJ1/TRGJ2	few	TGTGCCTTGTGTTTGGGAAAAGGTCCCAGAGGTATTTATTATAAGAAACTCTTT	CALCLGKGPRGIYYKKLF
TRGV2	TRGJP2	NA	TGTGCCACCTGGGTCCGGGATGGACAGAGGATCAAGACGTTT	CATWVRDGQRIKTF
TRGV4	TRGJ1/TRGJ2	NA	TGTGCCACCTGGGATGGCAAAGACACTTATTATAAGAAACTCTTT	CATWDGKDTYYKKLF
TRGV8	TRGJ1/TRGJ2	few	TGTGCCACCTGGGATAGGCAGGGGAGTTATTATAAGAAACTCTTT	CATWDRQGSYYKKLF
TRGV5	TRGJ1/TRGJ2	few	TGTGCCACTCATTATTATAAGAAACTCTTT	CATHYYKKLF
TRGV9	TRGJ1/TRGJ2	few	TGTGCCTTGAGTGTGTGGATCATGAAACTCTTT	CALSVWIMKLF
TRGV4	TRGJ1/TRGJ2	few	TGTGCCACCTGGATAAATTATAAGAAACTCTTT	CATWINYKKLF
TRGV3	TRGJP2	NA	TGTGCCACCTGGGCCCCACGAGGTAGTGATTGGATCAAGACGTTT	CATWAPRGSDWIKTF
TRGV5	TRGJ1/TRGJ2	NA	TGTGCCACCTGGGACGGACTCCCTTATTATAAGAAACTCTTT	CATWDGLPYYKKLF
TRGV9	TRGJ1/TRGJ2	few	TGTGCCTTGTGGGAGGTGCAGTCAAAGAAACTCTTT	CALWEVQSKKLF
TRGV3	TRGJ1/TRGJ2	NA	TGTGCCACCTGGGATCTGCATTATAAGAAACTCTTT	CATWDLHYKKLF
TRGV9	TRGJ1/TRGJ2	NA	TGTGCCTTGTGGGAGCCCCCTAAGGGAGATAAGAAACTCTTT	CALWEPPKGDKKLF
TRGV4	TRGJ1/TRGJ2	NA	TGTGCCACCTGGGATTTGTATAAGAAACTCTTT	CATWDLYKKLF
TRGV8	TRGJ1/TRGJ2	NA	TGTGCCACCTGGGATAGGCCGGTAAAGAAACTCTTT	CATWDRPVKKLF
TRGV3	TRGJP1	few	TGTGCCACCTGGGATAGTGGGACTGGTTGGTTCAAGATATTT	CATWDSGTGWFKIF
TRGV9	TRGJ1/TRGJ2	NA	TGTGCCTTGTGGGAGAAGGAGAAACTCTTT	CALWEKEKLF
TRGV3	TRGJP2	NA	TGTGCCACCTGGGACAAGTGGATCAAGACGTTT	CATWDKWIKTF
TRGV8	TRGJ1/TRGJ2	few	TGTGCCACCTGGGATATTATTGGTGAAAAGAAACTCTTT	CATWDIIGEKKLF
TRGV4	TRGJ1/TRGJ2	few	TGTGCCACCTGGGACGGCTCGAATTATTATAAAAAACTCTTT	CATWDGSNYYKKLF
TRGV3	TRGJP2	once	TGTGCCACCTGGGACCGCGGGGGTAGTGATTGGATCAAGACGTTT	CATWDRGGSDWIKTF
TRGV2	TRGJ1/TRGJ2	NA	TGTGCCACCACAACAGGGAAACTCTTT	CATTTGKLF
TRGV2	TRGJ1/TRGJ2	few	TGTGCCACCTGGGACGGTCTCCGTTATAAGAAACTCTTT	CATWDGLRYKKLF
TRGV5	TRGJ1/TRGJ2	NA	TGTGCCACCTGGGACCTACCTCAAGGGGCTTTGGATTATAAGAAACTCTTT	CATWDLPQGALDYKKLF
TRGV4	TRGJ1/TRGJ2	few	TGTGCCACCGTCGGGTGGGAGAAACTCTTT	CATVGWEKLF
TRGV8	TRGJ1/TRGJ2	NA	TGTGCCACCTGGGATAATGCTGATTATAAGAAACTCTTT	CATWDNADYKKLF
TRGV8	TRGJ1/TRGJ2	few	TGTGCCACCTGGGATGGTCGGATCCATAAGAAACTCTTT	CATWDGRIHKKLF
TRGV3	TRGJP2	few	TGTGCCACCTGGGACCGTAGTAGTGATTGGATCAAGACGTTT	CATWDRSSDWIKTF
TRGV8	TRGJ1/TRGJ2	NA	TGTGCCACCTGGGATTTGCGGGCTAAGAAACTCTTT	CATWDLRAKKLF
TRGV5	TRGJ1/TRGJ2	NA	TGTGCCACCTGGGACCGCAAGAAGCTCTTT	CATWDRKKLF
TRGV4	TRGJ1/TRGJ2	NA	TGTGCCATCTGGGATGGGCCCTCTTTTTATAAGAAACTCTTT	CAIWDGPSFYKKLF
TRGV8	TRGJ1/TRGJ2	few	TGTGCCACCTGGGATCTTCCACCTTATTATAAGAAACTCTTT	CATWDLPPYYKKLF
TRGV2	TRGJ1/TRGJ2	NA	TGTGCCACCTGGGGGGTGGGACTCTTT	CATWGVGLF
TRGV3	TRGJ1/TRGJ2	NA	TGTGCCACCTGGGACAGGCCTTACTATTATAAGAAACTCTTT	CATWDRPYYYKKLF
TRGV2	TRGJ1/TRGJ2	medium-sized	TGTGCCACCTGGGACGGGCGGTATAAGAAACTCTTT	CATWDGRYKKLF
TRGV8	TRGJ1/TRGJ2	NA	TGTGCCACCTGGGACAGGCCCCGATTTCTCGTTGATTATTATAAGAAACTCTTT	CATWDRPRFLVDYYKKLF
TRGV9	TRGJ1/TRGJ2	many	TGTGCCTTGTGGCCTAATAAGAAACTCTTT	CALWPNKKLF
TRGV9	TRGJ1/TRGJ2	NA	TGTGCCCAATCGAGGGGTTATAAGAAACTCTTT	CAQSRGYKKLF